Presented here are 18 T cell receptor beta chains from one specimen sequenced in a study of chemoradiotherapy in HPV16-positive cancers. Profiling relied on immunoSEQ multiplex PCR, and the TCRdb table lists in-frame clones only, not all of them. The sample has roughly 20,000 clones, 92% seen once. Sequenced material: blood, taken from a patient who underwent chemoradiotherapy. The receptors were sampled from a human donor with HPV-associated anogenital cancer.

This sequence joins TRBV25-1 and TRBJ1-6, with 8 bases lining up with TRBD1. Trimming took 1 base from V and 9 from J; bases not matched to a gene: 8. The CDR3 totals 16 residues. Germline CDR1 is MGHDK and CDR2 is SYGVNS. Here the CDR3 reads CASSESRTGTFSPLHF. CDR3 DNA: TGTGCCAGCAGTGAATCACGGACAGGGACGTTTTCACCCCTCCACTTT.

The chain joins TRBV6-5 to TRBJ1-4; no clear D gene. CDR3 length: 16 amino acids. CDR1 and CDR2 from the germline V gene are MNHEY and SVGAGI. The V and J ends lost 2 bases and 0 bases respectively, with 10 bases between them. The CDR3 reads CASSYGRTATNEKLFF. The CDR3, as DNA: TGTGCCAGCAGTTACGGCAGGACTGCAACTAATGAAAAACTGTTTTTT.

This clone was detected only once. CDR3 loop: CASSFLSGSGNTIYF. CDR3 DNA: TGTGCCAGCAGCTTTCTTTCTGGCTCTGGAAACACCATATATTTT. J is TRBJ1-3 and V is TRBV7-8; D is unresolved. Germline-derived CDR1 and CDR2 are SGHVS and FQNEAQ. The CDR3 spans 15 residues. Trimming removed 3 bases from V and 0 bases from J, with 9 bases in between.

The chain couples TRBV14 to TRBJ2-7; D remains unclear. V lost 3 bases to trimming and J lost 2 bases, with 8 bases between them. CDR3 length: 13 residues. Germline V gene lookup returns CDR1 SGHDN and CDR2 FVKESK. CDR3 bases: TGTGCCAGCAGCCATTTAAGGACCTACGAGCAGTACTTC. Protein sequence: CASSHLRTYEQYF.

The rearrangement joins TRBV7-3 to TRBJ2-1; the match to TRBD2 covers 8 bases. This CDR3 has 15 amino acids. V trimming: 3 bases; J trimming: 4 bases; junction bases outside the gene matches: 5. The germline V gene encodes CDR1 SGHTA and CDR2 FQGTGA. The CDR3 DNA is TGTGCCAGCAGCTTCGGGACTAGTAAATACAATGAGCAGTTCTTC. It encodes CASSFGTSKYNEQFF.

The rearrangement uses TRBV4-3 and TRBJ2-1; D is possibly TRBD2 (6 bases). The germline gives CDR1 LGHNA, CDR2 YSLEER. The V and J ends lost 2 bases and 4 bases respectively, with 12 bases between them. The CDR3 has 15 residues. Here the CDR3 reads CASSQSGGTYNEQFF. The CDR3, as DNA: TGCGCCAGCAGCCAATCTGGCGGGACTTACAATGAGCAGTTCTTC.

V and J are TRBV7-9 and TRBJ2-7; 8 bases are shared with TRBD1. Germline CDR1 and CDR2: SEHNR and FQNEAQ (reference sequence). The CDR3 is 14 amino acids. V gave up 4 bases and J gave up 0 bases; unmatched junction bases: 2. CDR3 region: CASSSGQDSYEQYF. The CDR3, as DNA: TGTGCCAGCAGCTCGGGACAGGACTCCTACGAGCAGTACTTC.

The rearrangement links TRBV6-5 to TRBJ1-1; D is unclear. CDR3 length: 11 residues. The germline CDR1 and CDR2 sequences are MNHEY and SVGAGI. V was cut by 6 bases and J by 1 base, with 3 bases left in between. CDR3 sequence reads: CASRENTEAFF. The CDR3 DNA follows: TGTGCCAGCAGGGAGAACACTGAAGCTTTCTTT.

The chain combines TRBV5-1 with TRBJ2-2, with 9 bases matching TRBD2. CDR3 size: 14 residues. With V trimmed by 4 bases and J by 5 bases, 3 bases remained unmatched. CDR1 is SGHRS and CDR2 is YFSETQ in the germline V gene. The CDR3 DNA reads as TGCGCCAGCAGCCCTAGCGGGGCTACCGGGGAGCTGTTTTTT. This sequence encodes CASSPSGATGELFF.

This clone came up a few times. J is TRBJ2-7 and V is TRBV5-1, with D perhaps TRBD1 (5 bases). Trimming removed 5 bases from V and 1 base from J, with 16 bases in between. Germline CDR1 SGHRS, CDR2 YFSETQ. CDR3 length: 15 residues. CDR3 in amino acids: CASRSQGHASYEQYF. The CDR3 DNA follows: TGCGCCAGCAGAAGTCAGGGCCACGCTTCCTACGAGCAGTACTTC.

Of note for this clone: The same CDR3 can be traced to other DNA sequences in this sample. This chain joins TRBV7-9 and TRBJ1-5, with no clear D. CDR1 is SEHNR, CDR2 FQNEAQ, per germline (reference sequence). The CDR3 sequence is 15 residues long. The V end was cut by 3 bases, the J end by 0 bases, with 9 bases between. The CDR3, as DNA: TGTGCCAGCAGCTTGGGAGGTTATAGCAATCAGCCCCAGCATTTT. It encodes CASSLGGYSNQPQHF.

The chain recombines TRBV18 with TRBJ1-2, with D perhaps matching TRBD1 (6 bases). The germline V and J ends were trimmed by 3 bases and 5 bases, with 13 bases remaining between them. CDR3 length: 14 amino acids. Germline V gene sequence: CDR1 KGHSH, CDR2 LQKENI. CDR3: CASSPLQGEYGYTF. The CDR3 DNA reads TGTGCCAGCTCACCTCTACAGGGAGAATATGGCTACACCTTC.

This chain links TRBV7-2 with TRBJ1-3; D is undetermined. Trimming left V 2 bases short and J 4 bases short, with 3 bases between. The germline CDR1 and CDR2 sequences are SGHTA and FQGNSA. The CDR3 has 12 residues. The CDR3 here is CASSLRGNTIYF. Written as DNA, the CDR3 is TGTGCCAGCAGCTTAAGGGGAAACACCATATATTTT.

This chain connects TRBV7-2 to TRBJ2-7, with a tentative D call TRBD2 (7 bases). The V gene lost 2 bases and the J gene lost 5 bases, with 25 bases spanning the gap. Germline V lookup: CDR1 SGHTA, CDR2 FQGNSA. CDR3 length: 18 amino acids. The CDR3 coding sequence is TGTGCCAGCAGCTTACTCGTCCGTTCCGGGGGGCGCTACGACGAGCAGTACTTC. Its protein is CASSLLVRSGGRYDEQYF.

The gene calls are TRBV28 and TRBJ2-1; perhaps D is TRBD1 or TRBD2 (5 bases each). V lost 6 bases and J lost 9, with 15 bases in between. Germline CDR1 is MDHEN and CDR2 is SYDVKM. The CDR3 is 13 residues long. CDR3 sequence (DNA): TGTGCCAGCAGATTACGAGGGGAACGTGAGCAGTTCTTC. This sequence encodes CASRLRGEREQFF. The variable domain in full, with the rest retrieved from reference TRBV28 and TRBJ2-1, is DVKVTQSSRYLVKRTGEKVFLECVQDMDHENMFWYRQDPGLGLRLIYFSYDVKMKEKGDIPEGYSVSREKKERFSLILESASTNQTSMYLCASRLRGEREQFFGPGTRLTVL.

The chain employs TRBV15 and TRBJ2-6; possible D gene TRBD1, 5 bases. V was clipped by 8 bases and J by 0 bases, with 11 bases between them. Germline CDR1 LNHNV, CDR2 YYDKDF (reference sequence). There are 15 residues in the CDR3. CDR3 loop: CATAGQRSGANVLTF. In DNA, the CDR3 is TGTGCCACCGCCGGACAACGCTCTGGGGCCAACGTCCTGACTTTC.

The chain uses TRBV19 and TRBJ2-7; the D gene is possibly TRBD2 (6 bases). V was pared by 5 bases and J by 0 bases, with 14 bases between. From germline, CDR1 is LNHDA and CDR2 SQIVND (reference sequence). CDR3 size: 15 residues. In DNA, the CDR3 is TGTGCCAGTAGTCCGGGGGTGGGGACCTCCTACGAGCAGTACTTC. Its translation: CASSPGVGTSYEQYF.

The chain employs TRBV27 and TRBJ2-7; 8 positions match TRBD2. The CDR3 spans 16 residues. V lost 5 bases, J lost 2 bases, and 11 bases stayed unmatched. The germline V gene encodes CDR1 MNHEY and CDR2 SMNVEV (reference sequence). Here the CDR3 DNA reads TGTGCCAGCAGTCCGGGACTAGGCTTTGCTACCTACGAGCAGTACTTC. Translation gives CASSPGLGFATYEQYF.